These 9 T cell receptor beta chains were sequenced from one sample in a study of early T cells in non-severe SARS-CoV-2 infection. TCRdb redid the calling of the 5' RACE reads with MiXCR, one entry per CDR3 protein. The sample has more than 20,000 distinct CDR3 sequences; 4.5% to 7% are singletons. The sequenced sample consisted of whole blood. Source of these receptors: an adult who was a healthcare worker with PCR-confirmed SARS-CoV-2 infection or an uninfected control (not recorded which).

Ten or more counts support this clonotype. V and J are TRBV11-2 and TRBJ1-5; unclear D gene. This CDR3 region has 14 residues. Germline CDR1 and CDR2: SGHAT and FQNNGV. Trimming pared 2 bases from V and 7 bases from J, leaving 12 bases between. Here the CDR3 DNA reads TGTGCCAGCAGCTTAAGTCTCGCGGGCCAGCCCCAGCATTTT. Amino acids: CASSLSLAGQPQHF.

The chain recombines TRBV6-2 or TRBV6-3 with TRBJ2-7, with 9 bases aligning to TRBD1. The trim removed 10 bases at V and 4 bases at J, leaving 14 bases unmatched. CDR1 is MNHEY, CDR2 SVGEGT, per germline. This CDR3 has 15 amino acids. Here the CDR3 reads CATTPPGTGSYEQYF. The DNA for the CDR3 is TGTGCCACCACACCCCCAGGGACAGGGAGTTACGAGCAGTACTTC.

This clonotype was seen repeatedly, ten times or more. The chain carries TRBV20-1 and TRBJ2-1, with TRBD2 identical over 16 bases. With V trimmed by 5 bases and J by 1 base, 11 bases remained unmatched. Germline lookup yields CDR1 DFQATT and CDR2 SNEGSKA (reference sequence). The CDR3 length is 19 residues. CDR3 sequence (DNA): TGCAGTGCTCTAGCCCCGGGACTAGCGGGGGGGTGGTCCTACAATGAGCAGTTCTTC. This sequence encodes CSALAPGLAGGWSYNEQFF.

This clonotype was seen at least ten times. The chain uses TRBV7-2 and TRBJ2-1; the D is unclear. CDR3 length: 13 residues. The V end was cut by 3 bases, the J end by 8 bases, with 11 bases between. Germline loops: CDR1 SGHTA, CDR2 FQGNSA. The CDR3 sequence: CASSLYSADEQFF. Here the CDR3 DNA reads TGTGCCAGCAGCTTGTACAGCGCCGATGAGCAGTTCTTC.

This clonotype was seen many times. The chain is built from TRBV25-1 and TRBJ2-3; 7 nucleotides match TRBD1. Germline loops: CDR1 MGHDK, CDR2 SYGVNS. V was clipped by 7 bases and J by 8 bases; unmatched bases: 9. CDR3 length: 13 amino acids. CDR3 in amino acids: CASILPGGSTQYF. The CDR3 DNA is TGTGCCAGCATACTCCCAGGGGGTAGTACGCAGTATTTT.

This clonotype was counted between two and nine times. The V call is TRBV6-5, the J call TRBJ1-4, with D unclear. The CDR3 totals 13 residues. Per the germline V gene, CDR1 is MNHEY and CDR2 is SVGAGI. The germline V and J ends were trimmed by 5 bases and 0 bases, with 4 bases remaining between them. The CDR3 nucleotides read TGTGCCAGCAGTGCAACAACTAATGAAAAACTGTTTTTT. It yields the protein CASSATTNEKLFF.

This clonotype was seen more than once but under ten times. The chain uses TRBV10-3 and TRBJ1-1; no clear D gene. Trimming took 3 bases from V and 5 from J, leaving 10 bases between them. This CDR3 comprises 13 residues. CDR1 and CDR2 from the germline V gene are ENHRY and SYGVKD. CDR3 sequence reads: CAISDPGGTEAFF. The CDR3 DNA is TGTGCCATCAGTGACCCCGGAGGGACTGAAGCTTTCTTT.

The table lists this clonotype with many counts. The gene calls are TRBV29-1 and TRBJ1-4; D is unclear. In germline, CDR1 is SQVTM, CDR2 ANQGSEA. V lost 3 bases and J lost 8, with 13 bases in between. CDR3 length: 13 amino acids. Here the CDR3 reads CSVDGGGSEKLFF. The CDR3, as DNA: TGCAGCGTTGACGGTGGCGGTAGCGAAAAACTGTTTTTT.

The chain recombines TRBV7-9 with TRBJ2-7, with D possibly being TRBD1 or TRBD2 (5 bases each). Germline-derived CDR1 and CDR2 are SEHNR and FQNEAQ (reference sequence). The CDR3 sequence is 14 residues long. Trimming shortened V by 3 bases and J by 6 bases, and 15 bases separated the two germline ends. In DNA form, the CDR3 reads TGTGCCAGCAGCTTTGGGACCCTTCAAGGCGAGCAGTACTTC. It translates to CASSFGTLQGEQYF.